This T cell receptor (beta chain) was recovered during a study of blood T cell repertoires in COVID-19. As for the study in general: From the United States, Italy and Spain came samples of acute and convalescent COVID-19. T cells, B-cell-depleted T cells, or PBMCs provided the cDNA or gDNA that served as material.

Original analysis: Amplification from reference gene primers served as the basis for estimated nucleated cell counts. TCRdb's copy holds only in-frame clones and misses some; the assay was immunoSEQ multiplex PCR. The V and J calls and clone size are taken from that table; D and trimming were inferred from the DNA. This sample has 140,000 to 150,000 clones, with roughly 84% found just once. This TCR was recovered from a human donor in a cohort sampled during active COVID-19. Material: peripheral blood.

The CDR3 spells CASSTPGLNQGSEKLFF. Here the CDR3 DNA reads TGTGCCAGTAGTACTCCGGGCCTCAATCAAGGGAGTGAAAAACTGTTTTTT. V and J are TRBV19 and TRBJ1-4; D is undetermined. Per germline, CDR1 LNHDA and CDR2 SQIVND (reference sequence). The V and J ends lost 4 bases and 7 bases respectively, with 22 bases between them. The CDR3 totals 17 residues.